These 22 T cell receptor beta chains originate from one sample sequenced in a study of cytomegalovirus exposure and HLA in healthy donors. It was with 60 Vbeta and 13 Jbeta primers that the PCR ran. Sequenced by immunoSEQ multiplex PCR; TCRdb stores in-frame clones only, minus some. The repertoire consists of 150,000 to 200,000 clones, with around four fifths occurring once and the leading ten covering 1.5% to 2%. Input material: PBMCs. These receptors were collected from a man aged 50-59 years in good health and CMV-seronegative.

In regard to this clone: One junction end does not reproduce the germline sequence, and a read error may be involved. This chain uses TRBV7-9 with TRBJ1-4; tentatively, D is TRBD1 (5 bases). From germline, CDR1 is SEHNR and CDR2 FQNEAQ (reference sequence). CDR3 length equals 12 residues. DNA of the CDR3: TGTTCCAGCAGCCCCGACAGTGAAAAACTGTTTTTT. Translated, it gives CSSSPDSEKLFF.

The chain links TRBV7-2 to TRBJ1-2; possible D gene TRBD1, 5 bases. Germline V gene lookup returns CDR1 SGHTA and CDR2 FQGNSA. Trimming cost V 8 bases and J 1 base, with 8 bases left between them. CDR3 size: 12 residues. The CDR3 sequence is CASLDSNYGYTF. CDR3 sequence (DNA): TGTGCCAGCCTAGACAGTAACTATGGCTACACCTTC.

The chain combines TRBV5-1 with TRBJ2-7, with TRBD1 identical over 8 bases. The V segment lost 3 bases and the J segment 3 bases; nucleotides outside the gene matches: 2. CDR3 size: 13 residues. The germline CDR1 and CDR2 sequences are SGHRS and YFSETQ. Here the CDR3 reads CASSWTGSYEQYF. The CDR3 coding sequence is TGCGCCAGCAGCTGGACAGGGAGCTACGAGCAGTACTTC.

The V call is TRBV5-1, the J call TRBJ1-5; D uncertain. The CDR3 spans 16 residues. In germline, CDR1 is SGHRS, CDR2 YFSETQ. With 3 bases removed from V and 4 bases from J, the gap between germline ends came to 17 bases. CDR3 loop: CASSSGEGGPNQPQHF. The CDR3 nucleotides are TGCGCCAGCAGCTCCGGGGAAGGTGGTCCTAATCAGCCCCAGCATTTT.

This chain links TRBV2 with TRBJ1-3; D remains ambiguous. Germline V gives CDR1 SNHLY, CDR2 FYNNEI. V dropped 3 bases and J dropped 0 bases, with 12 bases sitting between them. The CDR3 has 16 amino acids. The CDR3 protein is CASSDIAGFSGNTIYF. CDR3 nucleotides: TGTGCCAGCAGTGATATTGCGGGATTCTCTGGAAACACCATATATTTT.

The chain has TRBV28 and TRBJ1-2, with TRBD1 matching 8 bases. This CDR3 has 14 amino acids. J lost 6 bases, V lost 3 bases, and 6 bases had no gene match. CDR1 and CDR2 from the germline V gene are MDHEN and SYDVKM. DNA of the CDR3: TGTGCCAGCAGTTTGGAGACAGGGGATCATGGCTACACCTTC. This gives the protein CASSLETGDHGYTF.

The chain joins TRBV7-2 to TRBJ1-3; 8 nucleotides agree with TRBD1. CDR1 is SGHTA, CDR2 FQGNSA, per germline. CDR3 size: 17 residues. V gave up 0 bases and J gave up 9 bases; unmatched junction bases: 13. The DNA of the CDR3 is TGTGCCAGCAGCTTAGCGTGGGCAGGGGGCAGTGGGGGCACCATATATTTT. Translation gives CASSLAWAGGSGGTIYF.

This chain joins TRBV9 and TRBJ1-5; D is unresolved. V lost 4 bases, J lost 4 bases, and 9 bases lay in between. The CDR3 spans 13 residues. Germline loops: CDR1 SGDLS, CDR2 YYNGEE. The CDR3 loop reads CASSKRGNQPQHF. The CDR3 DNA follows: TGTGCCAGCAGCAAGCGGGGAAATCAGCCCCAGCATTTT.

The chain recombines TRBV9 with TRBJ2-3; D uncertain. Looked up from germline, CDR1 is SGDLS and CDR2 is YYNGEE. Between the trimmed V and J ends, which lost 4 bases and 6 bases, there was a span of 12 bases. The CDR3 extends over 13 amino acids. In nucleotides, the CDR3 is TGTGCCAGCAGCTCCACCCTCAGGGATACGCAGTATTTT. Translated, it gives CASSSTLRDTQYF.

This clone came up once. The V gene is TRBV30, the J gene TRBJ1-6; 8 bases are a match to TRBD1. The V gene's germline CDR1 is GTSNPN and CDR2 SVGIG (reference sequence). V shed 2 bases, J shed 9 bases, and the junction held 9 bases outside the gene matches. This CDR3 region has 15 residues. The CDR3 reads CAWSRGQGATSPLHF. The CDR3 coding sequence is TGTGCCTGGAGTAGGGGTCAGGGGGCGACTTCACCCCTCCACTTT.

The chain joins TRBV6-1 to TRBJ1-2; perhaps TRBD1 as D (6 bases). The CDR3 has 13 amino acids. Trimming took 3 bases from V and 4 from J, leaving 9 bases between them. CDR1 and CDR2 (germline): MNHNS, SASEGT. In DNA, the CDR3 is TGTGCCAGCAGTGAGAGGACAGTCTATGGCTACACCTTC. This codes for CASSERTVYGYTF.

The chain couples TRBV7-2 to TRBJ2-5; the D gene is possibly TRBD2 (7 bases). Trimming stripped 3 bases from V and 4 bases from J, with 15 bases between. The CDR3 loop spans 15 amino acids. The germline V gene encodes CDR1 SGHTA and CDR2 FQGNSA. CDR3 amino acids: CASSFGGGAVETQYF. The CDR3 coding sequence is TGTGCCAGCAGCTTCGGTGGGGGGGCGGTAGAGACCCAGTACTTC.

The chain carries TRBV7-2 and TRBJ2-1; TRBD1 matches 8 bases. The germline V gene encodes CDR1 SGHTA and CDR2 FQGNSA. The V gene end was trimmed by 3 bases and the J gene end by 4 bases; junction bases not matched to a gene: 5. This CDR3 comprises 15 residues. CDR3 amino acids: CASSFGTGIYNEQFF. CDR3 sequence (DNA): TGTGCCAGCAGCTTTGGGACAGGCATATACAATGAGCAGTTCTTC.

The rearrangement joins TRBV18 to TRBJ1-5; D perhaps matches TRBD1 (5 bases). The length of the CDR3 is 15 residues. The V gene's germline CDR1 is KGHSH and CDR2 LQKENI. The germline V and J ends were trimmed by 2 bases and 3 bases, with 11 bases remaining between them. CDR3 bases: TGTGCCAGCTCACCATGGGGGGGATTCAATCAGCCCCAGCATTTT. Amino acid sequence: CASSPWGGFNQPQHF.

The chain carries TRBV15 and TRBJ2-5; D perhaps matches TRBD1 (5 bases). The V and J ends lost 4 bases and 5 bases respectively, with 17 bases between them. CDR3 length: 15 amino acids. Germline assignment: CDR1 LNHNV and CDR2 YYDKDF (reference sequence). The CDR3 DNA follows: TGTGCCACCAGCAAAGGGGAAACTCCGCAGGAGACCCAGTACTTC. As protein: CATSKGETPQETQYF.

The genes are TRBV29-1 and TRBJ2-1, with TRBD2 identical over 15 bases. Germline values: CDR1 SQVTM, CDR2 ANQGSEA. The junction had 6 bases not matched to a gene; V was cut back by 4 bases and J by 2 bases. The CDR3 has 17 residues. CDR3 nucleotides: TGCAGCGTTGCGGGACTAGCGGGGGGACCTACCTACAATGAGCAGTTCTTC. It specifies CSVAGLAGGPTYNEQFF.

V is TRBV6-5 and J is TRBJ1-1, with 7 bases fitting TRBD1. J was trimmed by 1 base and V by 6 bases; bases with no gene match: 5. Germline V CDR1 and CDR2: MNHEY, SVGAGI. This CDR3 spans 14 amino acids. This CDR3 reads CASRSGQTNTEAFF. The CDR3 DNA reads TGTGCCAGCAGGTCGGGACAGACGAACACTGAAGCTTTCTTT.

This clone has a handful of counts. The gene calls are TRBV18 and TRBJ2-2, with D maybe TRBD1 (5 bases). This CDR3 region has 15 residues. V was clipped by 8 bases and J by 1 base, with 14 bases between them. Germline lookup yields CDR1 KGHSH and CDR2 LQKENI. CDR3: CASPRGRENTGELFF. The CDR3 DNA reads TGTGCCAGCCCAAGGGGCAGGGAGAACACCGGGGAGCTGTTTTTT.

V gene TRBV4-1 combines with J gene TRBJ2-7; 7 bases match TRBD2. Unmatched junction bases numbered 6, after V lost 1 base and J lost 3 bases. The germline gives CDR1 MGHRA, CDR2 YSYEKL. The CDR3 loop spans 15 amino acids. The CDR3 DNA follows: TGCGCCAGCAGCCAAGGGGTCGGGAGGTTCTACGAGCAGTACTTC. This translates into CASSQGVGRFYEQYF.

This chain joins TRBV19 and TRBJ2-7, with 8 bases lining up with TRBD2. Germline V gives CDR1 LNHDA, CDR2 SQIVND (reference sequence). The junction had 15 bases not matched to a gene; V was cut back by 3 bases and J by 2 bases. This CDR3 region has 18 residues. CDR3 loop: CASSIPSGSPQGTYEQYF. The DNA for the CDR3 is TGTGCCAGTAGTATTCCGAGCGGGAGTCCCCAAGGGACCTACGAGCAGTACTTC.

The chain is built from TRBV9 and TRBJ2-1; 7 bases align to TRBD1. The CDR3 consists of 15 residues. After removal of 4 bases from V and 2 bases from J, the junction contained 6 bases not matched to a gene. Germline assignment: CDR1 SGDLS and CDR2 YYNGEE. CDR3 sequence: CASSSRTGTYNEQFF. The CDR3 coding sequence is TGTGCCAGCAGCTCCCGGACAGGAACCTACAATGAGCAGTTCTTC.

This chain joins TRBV25-1 and TRBJ1-2; 8 nucleotides agree with TRBD1. This CDR3 spans 15 amino acids. CDR1 and CDR2 from the germline V gene are MGHDK and SYGVNS. Trimming cost V 1 base and J 7 bases; bases outside gene matches: 8. CDR3 sequence reads: CASSEFVRGQGGYTF. CDR3 coding DNA: TGTGCCAGCAGTGAATTTGTCAGGGGGCAAGGTGGCTACACCTTC.